This is a list of T cell receptor beta chains from one sample in a study of CD8 T cells in ankylosing spondylitis. TCRdb reanalysed the 5' RACE reads using MiXCR and keeps one entry per CDR3 protein. The repertoire holds more than 150,000 distinct CDR3 sequences, with around a sixth as singletons. The source material was blood, either unsorted or a sorted T cell fraction (not recorded which). Receptor source: a male donor under 35 with ankylosing spondylitis or in good health (not recorded which). Each CDR3 is given with its conserved first and last residue. Each record gives: CDR3 protein, V gene, J gene.

CDR3aa: CAISKTTNTGELFF
v_gene: TRBV10-3
j_gene: TRBJ2-2

CDR3aa: CASSVGVLAAQQYF
v_gene: TRBV9
j_gene: TRBJ2-7

CDR3aa: CSARWQGDTGELFF
v_gene: TRBV20-1
j_gene: TRBJ2-2

CDR3aa: CASSPVGTSGMSEQFF
v_gene: TRBV5-1
j_gene: TRBJ2-1

CDR3aa: CATRSGNTIYF
v_gene: TRBV19
j_gene: TRBJ1-3

CDR3aa: CASSLTQAAGELFF
v_gene: TRBV5-5
j_gene: TRBJ2-2

CDR3aa: CSAIFGQRAKNIQYF
v_gene: TRBV20-1
j_gene: TRBJ2-4

CDR3aa: CARREGMNTEAFF
v_gene: TRBV25-1
j_gene: TRBJ1-1

CDR3aa: CASSLKTGAQNEKLFF
v_gene: TRBV5-6
j_gene: TRBJ1-4

CDR3aa: CASSLEGGFLNTEAFF
v_gene: TRBV11-2
j_gene: TRBJ1-1

CDR3aa: CASSRGGQTRETQYF
v_gene: TRBV6-5
j_gene: TRBJ2-5

CDR3aa: CASSADRNEQFF
v_gene: TRBV9
j_gene: TRBJ2-1

CDR3aa: CASNNRRGGYTF
v_gene: TRBV12-3/TRBV12-4
j_gene: TRBJ1-2

CDR3aa: CASSLVSHGYTVVEQFF
v_gene: TRBV11-2
j_gene: TRBJ2-1

CDR3aa: CSATPMRSTDTQYF
v_gene: TRBV20-1
j_gene: TRBJ2-3

CDR3aa: CASSQVPLAPLHF
v_gene: TRBV3-1
j_gene: TRBJ1-6

CDR3aa: CSASRGPGIQPQHF
v_gene: TRBV20-1
j_gene: TRBJ1-5

CDR3aa: CATSDGTWGKNIQYF
v_gene: TRBV24-1
j_gene: TRBJ2-4

CDR3aa: CAWRWGDNSPLHF
v_gene: TRBV30
j_gene: TRBJ1-6

CDR3aa: CSVTRVTGELFF
v_gene: TRBV29-1
j_gene: TRBJ2-2

CDR3aa: CASSEEGILSNEQFF
v_gene: TRBV2
j_gene: TRBJ2-1

CDR3aa: CASRDTGPGDNQPQHF
v_gene: TRBV6-6
j_gene: TRBJ1-5